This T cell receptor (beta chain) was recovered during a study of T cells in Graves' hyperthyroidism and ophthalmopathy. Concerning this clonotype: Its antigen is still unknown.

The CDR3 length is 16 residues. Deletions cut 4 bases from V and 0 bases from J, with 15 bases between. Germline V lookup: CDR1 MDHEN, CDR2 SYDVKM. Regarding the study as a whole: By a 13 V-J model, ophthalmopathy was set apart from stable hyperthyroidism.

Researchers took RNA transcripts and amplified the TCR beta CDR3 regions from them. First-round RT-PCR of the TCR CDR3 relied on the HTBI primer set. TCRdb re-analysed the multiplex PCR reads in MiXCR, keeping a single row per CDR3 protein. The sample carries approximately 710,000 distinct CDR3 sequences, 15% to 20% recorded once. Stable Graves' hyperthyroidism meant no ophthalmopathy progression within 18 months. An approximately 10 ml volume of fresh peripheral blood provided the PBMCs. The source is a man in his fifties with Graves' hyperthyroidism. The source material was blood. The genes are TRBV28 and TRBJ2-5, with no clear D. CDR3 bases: TGTGCCAGCAGTTCCCCCCAGTCCCGGTACCAAGAGACCCAGTACTTC. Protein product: CASSSPQSRYQETQYF.